This T cell receptor (beta chain) was identified in a study of cytomegalovirus exposure and HLA in healthy donors. The PCR had 60 Vbeta and 13 Jbeta primers. The table came from immunoSEQ multiplex PCR; TCRdb's copy has only in-frame clones and leaves some out. The sample consists of under 200,000 clones, around 76% of them appearing once. There are 19 residues in the CDR3. Losses at the gene ends were 2 bases for V and 4 bases for J; bases not matched to a gene: 12. CDR1 is MDHEN, CDR2 SYDVKM, per germline. The sequencing input was PBMCs. V gene TRBV28 combines with J gene TRBJ1-6; 9 bases are a match to TRBD1. The receptor was derived from a young woman in good health and CMV-seropositive. CDR3 in DNA: TGTGCCAGCAGTTTAGGGCGTTTGAGCGGGACAGGGTATAATTCACCCCTCCACTTT. It is translated as CASSLGRLSGTGYNSPLHF.